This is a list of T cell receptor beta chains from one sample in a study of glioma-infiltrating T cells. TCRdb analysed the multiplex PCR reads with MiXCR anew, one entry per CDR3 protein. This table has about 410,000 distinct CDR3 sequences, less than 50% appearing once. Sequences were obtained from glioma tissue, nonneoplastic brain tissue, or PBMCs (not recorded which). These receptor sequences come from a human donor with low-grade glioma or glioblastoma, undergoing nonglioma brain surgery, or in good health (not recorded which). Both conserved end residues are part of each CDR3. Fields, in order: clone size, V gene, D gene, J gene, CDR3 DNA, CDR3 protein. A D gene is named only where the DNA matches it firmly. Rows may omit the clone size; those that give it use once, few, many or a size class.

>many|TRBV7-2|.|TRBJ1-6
TGTGCCAGCAGCTTACAGGCCGTCAACAATTCACCCCTCCACTTT
CASSLQAVNNSPLHF
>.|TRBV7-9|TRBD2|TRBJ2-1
TGTGCCAGCAGCTTAACGACGGGAGGGCCGGGGGGCAATGAGCAGTTCTTC
CASSLTTGGPGGNEQFF
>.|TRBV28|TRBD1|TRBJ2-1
TGTGCCAGCAGTACCCGGACCTATCAGGGGGCCTTC
CASSTRTYQGAF
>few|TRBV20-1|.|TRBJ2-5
TGCAGTGCTAGAGATCGAGGACGGGGAGAGACCCAGTACTTC
CSARDRGRGETQYF
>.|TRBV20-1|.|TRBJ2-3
TGCAGTTCGGGGACTTTATTGAGTACAGATACGCAGTATTTT
CSSGTLLSTDTQYF
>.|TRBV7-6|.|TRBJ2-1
TGTGCCAGCAGCCTTCTAGGGGGGAGGGCAAATGAGCAGTTCTTC
CASSLLGGRANEQFF
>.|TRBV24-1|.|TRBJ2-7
TGTGCCACCAGTGATCCCGGCGGCTACGAGCAGTACTTC
CATSDPGGYEQYF
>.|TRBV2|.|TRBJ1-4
TGTGCCAGCAGTGAGAACAGTGCAACTAATGAAAAACTGTTTTTT
CASSENSATNEKLFF
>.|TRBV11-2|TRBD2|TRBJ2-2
TGTGCCAGCAGGTCCATAGCGGGGCCCAGGGCCGGGGAGCTGTTTTTT
CASRSIAGPRAGELFF
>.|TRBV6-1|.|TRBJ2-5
TGTGCCAGCAGCGTAGATACCCAAGAGACCCAGTACTTC
CASSVDTQETQYF
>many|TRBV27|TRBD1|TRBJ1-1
TGTGCCAGCAGTCCCACGGCGACAGGGCAGGCTGAAGCTTTCTTT
CASSPTATGQAEAFF
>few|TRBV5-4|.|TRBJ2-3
TGTGCCAGCAGCCGTTCTAGGGAACTCGCCGATACGCAGTATTTT
CASSRSRELADTQYF
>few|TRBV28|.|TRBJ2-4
TGTGCCATACAGCCTGGAGGAGCCAAAAACATTCAGTACTTC
CAIQPGGAKNIQYF
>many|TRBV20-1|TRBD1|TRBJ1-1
TGCAAGGGACAGATGAACACTGAAGCTTTCTTT
CKGQMNTEAFF
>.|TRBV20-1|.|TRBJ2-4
TGCAGTGCCGGCAGGAGGGGGGGGAGAAACATTCAGTACTTC
CSAGRRGGRNIQYF
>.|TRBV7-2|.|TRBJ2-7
TGTGCCAGCAGCTTAAGGTTCAGAGACTACGAGCAGTACTTC
CASSLRFRDYEQYF
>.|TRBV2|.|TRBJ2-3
TGTGCCAGCAGTCTAGCGGTAGGGGGGTCAGATACGCAGTATTTT
CASSLAVGGSDTQYF
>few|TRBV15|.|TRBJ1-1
TGTGCCACCAGCAGAGATCAAGGTGAAGCTTTCTTT
CATSRDQGEAFF
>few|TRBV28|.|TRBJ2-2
TGTGCCAGCAGTTTGGATGCCGGGGAGCTGTTTTTT
CASSLDAGELFF
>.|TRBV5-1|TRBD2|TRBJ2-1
TGCGCCAGCAGCTCTAGCGGGAGGTCCCCCAATGAGCAGTTCTTC
CASSSSGRSPNEQFF
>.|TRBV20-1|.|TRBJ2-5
TGCAGTGCTAGAGAGTTTTACCGACAAGAGACCCAGTACTTC
CSAREFYRQETQYF
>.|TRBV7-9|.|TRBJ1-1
TGTGCCAGCAGCTTATTGACTCGGGAAGCTTTCTTT
CASSLLTREAFF
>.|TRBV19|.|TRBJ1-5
TGTGCCAGTAGAATTCCCCCCGCGTCGCCCCAGCATTTT
CASRIPPASPQHF
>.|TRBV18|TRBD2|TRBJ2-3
TGTGCCAGCACCTTAGCGGGAAGCGCAGATACGCAGTATTTT
CASTLAGSADTQYF
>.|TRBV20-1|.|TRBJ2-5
TGCAGTGCTAGAGAAGGCCCCCCGGGGGAGACCCAGTACTTC
CSAREGPPGETQYF
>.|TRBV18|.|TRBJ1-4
TGTGCCAGCTCACCATTCAATAGCGGCGAAAAACTGTTTTTT
CASSPFNSGEKLFF
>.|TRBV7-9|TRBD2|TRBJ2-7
TGTGCCAGCAGCTCGCCTTTGCGGGAGGGCCTTGTCGAGCAGTACTTC
CASSSPLREGLVEQYF
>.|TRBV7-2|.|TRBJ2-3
TGTGCCAGCAGCTGGATTAGTTCGACAGATACGCAGTATTTT
CASSWISSTDTQYF
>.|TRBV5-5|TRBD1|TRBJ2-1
TGTGCCAGCAGCTTAGCCGGGACAGGGTTCAATGAGCAGTTCTTC
CASSLAGTGFNEQFF
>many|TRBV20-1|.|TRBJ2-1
TGCAGTGCTAGAGACCCGAATGAGCAGTTCTTC
CSARDPNEQFF
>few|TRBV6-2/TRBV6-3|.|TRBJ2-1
TGTGCCAGCAGTTACAGTACTCCCGATGAGCAGTTCTTC
CASSYSTPDEQFF
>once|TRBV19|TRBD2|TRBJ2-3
TGTGCCAGTAGTGCCCGAGCGGGAGTGAACACTGATACGCAGTATTTT
CASSARAGVNTDTQYF